The T cell receptor (beta chain) described here comes from a study of cytomegalovirus exposure and HLA in healthy donors. Study-level findings and limits: According to the study, 150 to 200 TCR beta chains were cytomegalovirus-associated. In vitro, three CMV-associated chains proved specific for CMV antigens. Reported results showed that the classifier diagnosed cytomegalovirus status with high specificity and sensitivity.

Of note for this clone: Its target is not known.

Germline CDR1 and CDR2: SGHRS and YFSETQ. The CDR3 is 16 residues long. V was trimmed by 3 bases and J by 2 bases, leaving 17 bases between them. Among the roughly 120 subjects of the validation cohort, separate from the 666-subject first cohort, were the donors. TCRdb keeps only in-frame clones here, not all; method: immunoSEQ multiplex PCR. The sample has 150,000 to 200,000 clones; approximately 84% are singletons. Source material: PBMCs. The source of this sequence is a woman under 30 in good health and CMV-seropositive. This chain uses TRBV5-1 with TRBJ1-1, with TRBD1 as a possible D gene (6 bases). The CDR3 DNA sequence: TGCGCCAGCAGCTGGAGCCCAGCAGGGGAAAACACTGAAGCTTTCTTT. Amino acid sequence: CASSWSPAGENTEAFF.